This T cell receptor beta chain was captured by sequencing in a study of T cell responses to AZD1222 COVID-19 vaccine. General observations from the study: Spike was spanned by vaccine-associated CD4 TCRs, which were dominant at 160-218 and 743-854.

Turning to this clone: Its antigen is currently unknown.

Data came from immunoSEQ multiplex PCR; TCRdb stores just in-frame clones and leaves some out. This table has about 100,000 clones, around 87% appearing once. The clonotype was recovered from an adult in good health. The material sequenced was peripheral blood, taken on day 0 of MenACWY control vaccination.

The CDR3 protein is CASSVEEDGGYTF. The CDR3 coding sequence is TGTGCCAGCAGCGTAGAGGAGGATGGAGGCTACACCTTC. This rearrangement joins TRBV9 to TRBJ1-2; unclear D gene. V was pared by 0 bases and J by 8 bases, with 11 bases between. Germline assignment: CDR1 SGDLS and CDR2 YYNGEE. The CDR3 sequence is 13 residues long. The variable domain in full, with the rest retrieved from reference TRBV9 and TRBJ1-2, is DSGVTQTPKHLITATGQRVTLRCSPRSGDLSVYWYQQSLDQGLQFLIQYYNGEERAKGNILERFSAQQFPDLHSELNLSSLELGDSALYFCASSVEEDGGYTFGSGTRLTVV.